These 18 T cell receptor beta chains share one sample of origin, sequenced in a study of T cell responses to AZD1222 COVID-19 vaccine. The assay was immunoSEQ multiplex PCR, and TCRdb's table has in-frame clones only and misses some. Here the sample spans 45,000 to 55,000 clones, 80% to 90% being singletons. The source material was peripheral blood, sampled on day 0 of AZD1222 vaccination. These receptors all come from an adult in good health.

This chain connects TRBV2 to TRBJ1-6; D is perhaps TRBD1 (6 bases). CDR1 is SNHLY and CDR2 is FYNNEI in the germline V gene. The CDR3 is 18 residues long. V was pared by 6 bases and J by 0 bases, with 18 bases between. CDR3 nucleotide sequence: TGTGCCAGCAGAGGGTCTTGGGGGCTGAGCTCCTATAATTCACCCCTCCACTTT. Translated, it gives CASRGSWGLSSYNSPLHF.

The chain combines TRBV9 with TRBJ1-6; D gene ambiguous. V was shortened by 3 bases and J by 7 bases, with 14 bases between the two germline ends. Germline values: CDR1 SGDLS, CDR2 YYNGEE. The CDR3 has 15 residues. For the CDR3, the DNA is TGTGCCAGCAGCGGAAACAGCAACCTCAATTCACCCCTCCACTTT. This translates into CASSGNSNLNSPLHF.

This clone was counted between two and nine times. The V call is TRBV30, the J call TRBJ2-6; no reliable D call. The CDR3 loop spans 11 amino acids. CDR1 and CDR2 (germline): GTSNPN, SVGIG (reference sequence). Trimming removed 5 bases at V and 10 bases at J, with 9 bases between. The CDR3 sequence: CAWRQVNVLTF. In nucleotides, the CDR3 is TGTGCCTGGCGGCAGGTTAACGTCCTGACTTTC.

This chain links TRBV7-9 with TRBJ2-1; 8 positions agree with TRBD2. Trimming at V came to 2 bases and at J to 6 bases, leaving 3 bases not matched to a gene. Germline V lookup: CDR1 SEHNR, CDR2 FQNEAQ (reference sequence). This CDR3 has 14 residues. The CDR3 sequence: CASSLRAGANEQFF. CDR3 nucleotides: TGTGCCAGCAGCTTAAGAGCGGGAGCCAATGAGCAGTTCTTC. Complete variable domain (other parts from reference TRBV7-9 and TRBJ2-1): DTGVSQNPRHKITKRGQNVTFRCDPISEHNRLYWYRQTLGQGPEFLTYFQNEAQLEKSRLLSDRFSAERPKGSFSTLEIQRTEQGDSAMYLCASSLRAGANEQFFGPGTRLTVL.

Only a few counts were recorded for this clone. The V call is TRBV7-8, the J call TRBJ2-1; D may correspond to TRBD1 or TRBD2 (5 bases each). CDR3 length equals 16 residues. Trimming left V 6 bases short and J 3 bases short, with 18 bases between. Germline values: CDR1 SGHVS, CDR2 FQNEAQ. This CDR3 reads CASSPFRGINYNEQFF. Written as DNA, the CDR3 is TGTGCCAGCAGTCCTTTTCGGGGCATAAACTACAATGAGCAGTTCTTC.

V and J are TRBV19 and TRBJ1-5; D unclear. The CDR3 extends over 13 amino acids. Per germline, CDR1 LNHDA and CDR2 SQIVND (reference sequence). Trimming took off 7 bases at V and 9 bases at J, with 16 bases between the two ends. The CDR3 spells CASTTGPGLPQHF. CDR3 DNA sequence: TGTGCCAGTACTACCGGTCCCGGGCTGCCCCAGCATTTT.

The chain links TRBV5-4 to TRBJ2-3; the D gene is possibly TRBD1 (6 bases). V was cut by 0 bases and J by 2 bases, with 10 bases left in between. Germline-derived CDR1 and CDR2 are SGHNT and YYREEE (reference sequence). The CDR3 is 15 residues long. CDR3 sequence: CASSLGQGSTDTQYF. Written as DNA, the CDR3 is TGTGCCAGCAGCTTGGGGCAGGGGTCCACAGATACGCAGTATTTT.

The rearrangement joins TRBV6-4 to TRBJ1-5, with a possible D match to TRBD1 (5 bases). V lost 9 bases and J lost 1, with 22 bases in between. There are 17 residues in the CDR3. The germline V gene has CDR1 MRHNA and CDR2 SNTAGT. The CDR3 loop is CARPRDRVGGSNQPQHF. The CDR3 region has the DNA TGTGCCAGGCCCCGGGACCGAGTCGGCGGCAGCAATCAGCCCCAGCATTTT.

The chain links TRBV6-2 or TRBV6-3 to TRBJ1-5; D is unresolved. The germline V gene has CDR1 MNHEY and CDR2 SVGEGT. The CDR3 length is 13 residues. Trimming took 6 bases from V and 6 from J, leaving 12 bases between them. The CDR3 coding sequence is TGTGCCAGCAGCCCACGAGAGTCTCAGCCCCAGCATTTT. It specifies CASSPRESQPQHF.

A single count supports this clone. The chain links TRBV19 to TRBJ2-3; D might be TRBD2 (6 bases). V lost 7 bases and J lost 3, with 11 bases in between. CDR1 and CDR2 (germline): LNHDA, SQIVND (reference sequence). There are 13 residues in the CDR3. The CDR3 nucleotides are TGTGCCAGTAAGACTGGGGGGACAGATACGCAGTATTTT. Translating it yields CASKTGGTDTQYF.

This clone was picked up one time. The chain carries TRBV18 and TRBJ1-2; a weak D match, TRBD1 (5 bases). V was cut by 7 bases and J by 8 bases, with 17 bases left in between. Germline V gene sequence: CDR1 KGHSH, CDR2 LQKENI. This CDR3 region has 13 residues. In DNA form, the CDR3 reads TGTGCCAGCTTCCAACCTGCAGGGAAGGGCTACACCTTC. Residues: CASFQPAGKGYTF. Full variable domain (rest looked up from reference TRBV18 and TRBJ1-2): NAGVMQNPRHLVRRRGQEARLRCSPMKGHSHVYWYRQLPEEGLKFMVYLQKENIIDESGMPKERFSAEFPKEGPSILRIQQVVRGDSAAYFCASFQPAGKGYTFGSGTRLTVV.

CDR3 sequence reads: CASSWWSKPDTQYF. CDR3 DNA sequence: TGTGCCAGCAGCTGGTGGAGTAAACCAGATACGCAGTATTTT. The gene calls are TRBV13 and TRBJ2-3; D is undetermined. Looked up from germline, CDR1 is PRHDT and CDR2 is FYEKMQ (reference sequence). The CDR3 has 14 residues. Deletions cut 4 bases from V and 4 bases from J, with 12 bases between.

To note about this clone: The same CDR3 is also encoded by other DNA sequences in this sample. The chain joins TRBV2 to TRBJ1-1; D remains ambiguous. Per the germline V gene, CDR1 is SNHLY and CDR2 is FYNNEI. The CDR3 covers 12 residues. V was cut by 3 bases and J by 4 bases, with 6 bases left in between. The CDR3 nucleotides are TGTGCCAGCAGTGATCTGGGCACTGAAGCTTTCTTT. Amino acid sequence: CASSDLGTEAFF.

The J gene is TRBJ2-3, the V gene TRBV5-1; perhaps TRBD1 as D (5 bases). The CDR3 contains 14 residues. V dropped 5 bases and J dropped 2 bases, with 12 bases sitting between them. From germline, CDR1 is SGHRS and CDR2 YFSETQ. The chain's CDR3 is CASRRQGDTDTQYF. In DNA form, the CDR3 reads TGCGCCAGCAGACGGCAGGGCGACACAGATACGCAGTATTTT.

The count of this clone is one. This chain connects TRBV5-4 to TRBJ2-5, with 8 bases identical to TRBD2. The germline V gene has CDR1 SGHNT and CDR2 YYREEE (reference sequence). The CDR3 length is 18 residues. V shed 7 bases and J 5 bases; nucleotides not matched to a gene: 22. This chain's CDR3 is CASAKGGLSGSGSETQYF. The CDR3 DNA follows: TGTGCCAGCGCCAAGGGGGGTTTGAGCGGGAGCGGGTCGGAGACCCAGTACTTC.

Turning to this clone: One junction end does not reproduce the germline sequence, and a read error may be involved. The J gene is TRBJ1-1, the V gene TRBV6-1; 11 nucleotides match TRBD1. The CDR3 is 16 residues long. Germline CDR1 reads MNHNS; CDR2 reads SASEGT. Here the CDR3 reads CASSEWTGGVNTEAFF. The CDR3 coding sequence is TGTGCCAGCAGTGAATGGACAGGGGGCGTGAATACTGAAGCTTTCTTT.

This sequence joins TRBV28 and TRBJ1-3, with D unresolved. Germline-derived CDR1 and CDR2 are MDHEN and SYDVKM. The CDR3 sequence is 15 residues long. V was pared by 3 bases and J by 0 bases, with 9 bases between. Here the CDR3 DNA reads TGTGCCAGCAGTTTGCGTGGGCGCTCTGGAAACACCATATATTTT. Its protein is CASSLRGRSGNTIYF.

The CDR3 reads CATNLASAMNTEAFF. CDR3 nucleotide sequence: TGTGCCACCAACCTCGCCTCAGCTATGAACACTGAAGCTTTCTTT. The chain combines TRBV28 with TRBJ1-1, with no clear D. Trimming cost V 10 bases and J 0 bases, with 18 bases left between them. The length of the CDR3 is 15 residues. Germline lookup yields CDR1 MDHEN and CDR2 SYDVKM.